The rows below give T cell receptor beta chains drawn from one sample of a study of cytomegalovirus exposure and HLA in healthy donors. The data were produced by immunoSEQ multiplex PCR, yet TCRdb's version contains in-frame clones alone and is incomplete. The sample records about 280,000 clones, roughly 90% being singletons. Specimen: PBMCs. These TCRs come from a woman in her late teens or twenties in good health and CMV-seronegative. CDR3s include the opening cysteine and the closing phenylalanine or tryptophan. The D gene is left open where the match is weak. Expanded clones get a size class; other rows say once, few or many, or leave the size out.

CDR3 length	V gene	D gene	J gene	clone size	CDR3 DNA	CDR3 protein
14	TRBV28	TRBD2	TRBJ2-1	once	TGTGCCAGCAGTTCAGCGGGACCTTACAATGAGCAGTTCTTC	CASSSAGPYNEQFF
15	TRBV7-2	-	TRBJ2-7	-	TGTGCCAGCAGCTTAGCCACAGGGAACGCCCTAGGGCAGTACTTC	CASSLATGNALGQYF
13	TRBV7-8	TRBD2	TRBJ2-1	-	TGTGCCAGCTCTAGCGGAAATTACAATGAGCAGTTCTTC	CASSSGNYNEQFF
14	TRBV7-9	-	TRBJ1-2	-	TGTGCCAGCAGACACGGGAGGCAGTTGTATGGCTACACCTTC	CASRHGRQLYGYTF
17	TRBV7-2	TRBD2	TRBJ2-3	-	TGTGCCAGCAGCTTAAATTCTGGGAGGGGCGCCACAGATACGCAGTATTTT	CASSLNSGRGATDTQYF
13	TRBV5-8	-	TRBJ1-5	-	TGTGCCAGCAGCTTGACGGTTTTGCAGCCCCAGCATTTT	CASSLTVLQPQHF
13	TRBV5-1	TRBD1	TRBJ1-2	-	TGCGCCAGCAGCTTCGGGACAGACTATGGCTACACCTTC	CASSFGTDYGYTF
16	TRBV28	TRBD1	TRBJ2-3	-	TGTGCCAGCAGTCCCGGGCCCAGGGGGCCCACAGATACGCAGTATTTT	CASSPGPRGPTDTQYF
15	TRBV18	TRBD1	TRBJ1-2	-	TGTGCCAGCTCACCGACGACAGGGGCGTTTAATGGCTACACCTTC	CASSPTTGAFNGYTF
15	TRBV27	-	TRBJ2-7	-	TGTGCCAGCACCCTAAGGGGCACTTTAGGTTCCGAGCAGTACTTC	CASTLRGTLGSEQYF
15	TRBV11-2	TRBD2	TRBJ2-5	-	TGTGCCAGCAGAGGGACTAGCTACGGGGGGGAGACCCAGTACTTC	CASRGTSYGGETQYF
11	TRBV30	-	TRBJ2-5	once	TGTGCCTGGAGCGTACGGGAGACCCAGTACTTC	CAWSVRETQYF
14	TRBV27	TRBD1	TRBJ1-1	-	TGTGCCAGCAGTAGGGGGACAGGGAACACTGAAGCTTTCTTT	CASSRGTGNTEAFF
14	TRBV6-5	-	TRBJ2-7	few	TGTGCCAGCAGTATAGGGACACCCCCCTACGAGCAGTACTTC	CASSIGTPPYEQYF
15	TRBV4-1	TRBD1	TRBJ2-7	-	TGCGCCAGCAGCCAAGGACAGGGTGTGGACTACGAGCAGTACTTC	CASSQGQGVDYEQYF
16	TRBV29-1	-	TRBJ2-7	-	TGCAGCGTTGGACAACACCCGGGAGTGGTTTACTCCGAGCAGTACTTC	CSVGQHPGVVYSEQYF
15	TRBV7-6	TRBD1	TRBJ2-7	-	TGTGCCAGCAGCTTAGAACAGGGGGCTAGGTACGAGCAGTACTTC	CASSLEQGARYEQYF
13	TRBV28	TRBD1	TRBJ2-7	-	TGTGCCAGCAGTGAGGGACAGACCTACGAGCAGTACTTC	CASSEGQTYEQYF
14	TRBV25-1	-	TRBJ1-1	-	TGTGCCAGCAGTGATTACAGGACCCCCAATGAAGCTTTCTTT	CASSDYRTPNEAFF
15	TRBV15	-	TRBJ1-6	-	TGTGCCACCAGCACGACAGGAGCCCATAATTCACCCCTCCACTTT	CATSTTGAHNSPLHF
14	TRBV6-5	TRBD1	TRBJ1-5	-	TGTGCCAGCAGTTACGGCGGGACAGGGGGCCCCCAGCATTTT	CASSYGGTGGPQHF